The 27 T cell receptor beta chains reported below all come from one sample, sequenced in a study of memory CD4+ T cells and cytomegalovirus serostatus. Using immunoSEQ multiplex PCR, the repertoire was profiled, and TCRdb retains in-frame clones only, with some absent. This sample has 55,000 or so clones, with more than 70% found just once. The sort gate was single viable CD3+CD4+CD8-CD45RO+ cells for memory CD4+ T cells. Sequencing was carried out using memory CD4+ T cells from blood. The receptor source for this set is an adult in good health and CMV-seropositive.

The rearrangement joins TRBV18 to TRBJ2-6; D might be TRBD1 (5 bases). CDR1 is KGHSH and CDR2 is LQKENI in the germline V gene. The CDR3 has 16 residues. V was cut by 0 bases and J by 4 bases, with 10 bases left in between. This chain's CDR3 is CASSPPQGTGANVLTF. DNA for the CDR3: TGTGCCAGCTCACCACCGCAGGGTACCGGGGCCAACGTCCTGACTTTC.

This chain connects TRBV28 to TRBJ1-5, with 7 bases matching TRBD1. The CDR3 runs to 15 residues. Looked up from germline, CDR1 is MDHEN and CDR2 is SYDVKM. The V segment lost 3 bases and the J segment 3 bases; nucleotides outside the gene matches: 5. CDR3 loop: CASSLWDRANQPQHF. The CDR3 nucleotides read TGTGCCAGCAGTTTGTGGGACAGAGCCAATCAGCCCCAGCATTTT.

J is TRBJ2-1 and V is TRBV7-2; D remains unclear. This CDR3 spans 14 amino acids. Germline CDR1 reads SGHTA; CDR2 reads FQGNSA. V was pared by 2 bases and J by 8 bases, with 13 bases between. As DNA, the CDR3 is TGTGCCAGCAGCTTAACGTACTCCACGGATGAGCAGTTCTTC. It yields the protein CASSLTYSTDEQFF.

The chain carries TRBV28 and TRBJ1-5; no clear D gene. The length of the CDR3 is 12 residues. Per the germline V gene, CDR1 is MDHEN and CDR2 is SYDVKM. V was clipped by 6 bases and J by 6 bases, with 9 bases between them. CDR3 protein: CASSRVFQPQHF. CDR3 sequence (DNA): TGTGCCAGCAGCCGTGTATTTCAGCCCCAGCATTTT.

As regards this clone: Other nucleotide sequences from this sample produce the same CDR3. V usage is TRBV7-9 and J usage is TRBJ2-6; D not resolved. V lost 2 bases and J 1 base, leaving 3 bases between the germline ends. There are 14 residues in the CDR3. From germline, CDR1 is SEHNR and CDR2 FQNEAQ (reference sequence). CDR3 in DNA: TGTGCCAGCAGCTTAAGGTCTGGGGCCAACGTCCTGACTTTC. Translating it yields CASSLRSGANVLTF.

The chain recombines TRBV4-1 with TRBJ2-2; tentative D call: TRBD2 (5 bases). Looked up from germline, CDR1 is MGHRA and CDR2 is YSYEKL. The CDR3 has 17 amino acids. V was clipped by 0 bases and J by 1 base, with 12 bases between them. CDR3 nucleotides: TGCGCCAGCAGCCAAGACGGGTCGGGGAGGAACACCGGGGAGCTGTTTTTT. It specifies CASSQDGSGRNTGELFF.

This sequence joins TRBV5-1 and TRBJ1-1, with a possible D match to TRBD1 (6 bases). From germline, CDR1 is SGHRS and CDR2 YFSETQ. There are 14 residues in the CDR3. The V gene lost 4 bases and the J gene lost 1 base, with 11 bases spanning the gap. CDR3 loop: CASSPQGSNTEAFF. The CDR3 DNA reads TGCGCCAGCAGCCCACAGGGATCGAACACTGAAGCTTTCTTT.

The chain links TRBV30 to TRBJ1-2; TRBD1 aligns across 8 bases. Losses at the gene ends were 3 bases for V and 4 bases for J; bases not matched to a gene: 7. The CDR3 consists of 14 residues. Germline CDR1 GTSNPN, CDR2 SVGIG (reference sequence). CDR3 amino acids: CAWSGITGGYGYTF. DNA for the CDR3: TGTGCCTGGAGCGGTATCACAGGGGGCTATGGCTACACCTTC.

The chain combines TRBV7-9 with TRBJ1-4; weak D call: TRBD1 (5 bases). V was clipped by 5 bases and J by 5 bases, with 12 bases between them. Germline CDR1 SEHNR, CDR2 FQNEAQ (reference sequence). The CDR3 is 14 amino acids. This CDR3 reads CASSPQGRNEKLFF. The CDR3 nucleotides read TGTGCCAGCAGCCCCCAGGGAAGAAATGAAAAACTGTTTTTT.

The CDR3 reads CASSWGAEGLGTQYF. The CDR3 nucleotides are TGTGCCAGCAGCTGGGGGGCGGAGGGGCTTGGGACCCAGTACTTC. The rearrangement joins TRBV7-2 to TRBJ2-5; the D gene could be TRBD1 or TRBD2 (6 bases each). V lost 4 bases and J lost 7, with 19 bases in between. This CDR3 region has 15 residues. From germline, CDR1 is SGHTA and CDR2 FQGNSA.

This clone was recorded only once. V usage is TRBV5-1 and J usage is TRBJ2-3; the D gene could be TRBD1 or TRBD2 (5 bases each). The CDR3 extends over 13 amino acids. The germline gives CDR1 SGHRS, CDR2 YFSETQ. V lost 1 base, J lost 3 bases, and 6 bases lay in between. Here the CDR3 reads CASSLWGTDTQYF. Written as DNA, the CDR3 is TGCGCCAGCAGCTTGTGGGGGACAGATACGCAGTATTTT.

The J gene is TRBJ1-3, the V gene TRBV29-1, with D possibly being TRBD1 (5 bases). The CDR3 length is 15 residues. V gave up 4 bases and J gave up 0 bases, with 13 bases separating them. Germline V gene data show CDR1 as SQVTM and CDR2 as ANQGSEA. The CDR3 region is CSVGTGRLSGNTIYF. In DNA form, the CDR3 reads TGCAGCGTTGGAACAGGTAGGCTCTCTGGAAACACCATATATTTT.

This chain links TRBV25-1 with TRBJ2-7, with TRBD2 matching over 11 bases. The CDR3 extends over 18 amino acids. V lost 8 bases to trimming and J lost 5 bases; unmatched junction nucleotides: 20. Germline CDR1 MGHDK, CDR2 SYGVNS. The CDR3 DNA reads TGTGCCAGCTCCGGGATCCTAGGGCTAGCGGGAGGTCGAAACGAGCAGTACTTC. This codes for CASSGILGLAGGRNEQYF.

The chain combines TRBV5-4 with TRBJ2-2; D is unresolved. CDR1 is SGHNT and CDR2 is YYREEE in the germline V gene (reference sequence). Trimming took off 4 bases at V and 3 bases at J, with 4 bases between the two ends. The CDR3 spans 12 residues. The CDR3 sequence is CASSHYTGELFF. DNA of the CDR3: TGTGCCAGCAGCCACTACACCGGGGAGCTGTTTTTT.

The CDR3 nucleotides are TGTGCCAGTAGTAAGCCGAGCACAGATACGCAGTATTTT. Encoded protein: CASSKPSTDTQYF. The chain has TRBV19 and TRBJ2-3; the D is unclear. Germline V lookup: CDR1 LNHDA, CDR2 SQIVND (reference sequence). Trimming removed 4 bases at V and 0 bases at J, with 5 bases between. The CDR3 consists of 13 residues.

This chain uses TRBV18 with TRBJ1-1; the D gene is possibly TRBD1 (6 bases). The CDR3 has 12 residues. Per the germline V gene, CDR1 is KGHSH and CDR2 is LQKENI. V was trimmed by 9 bases and J by 1 base, leaving 9 bases between them. CDR3 sequence reads: CASDRQNTEAFF. In DNA form, the CDR3 reads TGTGCCAGTGACAGGCAGAACACTGAAGCTTTCTTT.

In this sample, this clone turned up once. The CDR3 sequence: CASSRTGSGTDTQYF. CDR3 coding DNA: TGTGCCAGCAGCCGGACAGGGAGCGGGACAGATACGCAGTATTTT. The chain combines TRBV5-6 with TRBJ2-3, with 8 bases lining up with TRBD1. J gave up 3 bases and V 4 bases, and 7 bases lay outside the gene matches. Per the germline V gene, CDR1 is SGHDT and CDR2 is YYEEEE. This CDR3 is built from 15 residues.

The V and J genes are TRBV7-2 and TRBJ2-6; no firm D call. CDR1 is SGHTA, CDR2 FQGNSA, per germline. CDR3 length: 16 amino acids. V lost 8 bases and J lost 0, with 14 bases in between. CDR3 sequence: CASRPPGRSGANVLTF. The CDR3, as DNA: TGTGCCAGCCGGCCCCCCGGGCGCTCTGGGGCCAACGTCCTGACTTTC. Based on the CDR3 plus reference TRBV7-2 and TRBJ2-6, the full variable domain is GAGVSQSPSNKVTEKGKDVELRCDPISGHTALYWYRQSLGQGLEFLIYFQGNSAPDKSGLPSDRFSAERTGGSVSTLTIQRTQQEDSAVYLCASRPPGRSGANVLTFGAGSRLTVL.

This clone has a single count. The chain recombines TRBV2 with TRBJ2-5; 13 positions match TRBD2. The germline CDR1 and CDR2 sequences are SNHLY and FYNNEI. This CDR3 comprises 12 residues. After removal of 10 bases from V and 13 bases from J, the junction contained 9 bases not matched to a gene. CDR3 sequence: CATSGTSGVWYF. CDR3 coding DNA: TGTGCCACTTCCGGGACTAGCGGGGTTTGGTACTTC.

The rearrangement links TRBV7-2 to TRBJ1-1; no clear D. CDR1 is SGHTA, CDR2 FQGNSA, per germline. Trimming stripped 7 bases from V and 3 bases from J, with 24 bases between. The CDR3 loop spans 17 amino acids. CDR3 sequence (DNA): TGTGCCAGCACCTCCTTCTCATGGGCCTTGAGGGACACTGAAGCTTTCTTT. Translating it yields CASTSFSWALRDTEAFF.

This rearrangement joins TRBV4-3 to TRBJ2-3, with 12 bases that match TRBD2. Trimming removed 3 bases from V and 6 bases from J; junction bases left unmatched: 10. This CDR3 is built from 17 residues. Germline V CDR1 and CDR2: LGHNA, YSLEER. CDR3 region: CASSHVLAGGPEDTQYF. The CDR3 nucleotides read TGCGCCAGCAGCCATGTCCTAGCGGGGGGGCCTGAGGATACGCAGTATTTT.

The chain recombines TRBV4-1 with TRBJ2-7; no definite D call. Germline-derived CDR1 and CDR2 are MGHRA and YSYEKL. Trimming left V 3 bases short and J 4 bases short, with 13 bases between. The CDR3 extends over 14 amino acids. CDR3: CASSQGPGSYEQYF. CDR3 sequence (DNA): TGCGCCAGCAGCCAGGGTCCCGGCTCTTACGAGCAGTACTTC.

This chain connects TRBV7-2 to TRBJ2-3; the D gene is possibly TRBD1 (6 bases). This CDR3 spans 15 amino acids. CDR1 SGHTA and CDR2 FQGNSA come from the germline V gene. With 6 bases removed from V and 0 bases from J, the gap between germline ends came to 13 bases. The CDR3 protein is CASRAQGSSTDTQYF. CDR3 DNA: TGTGCCAGCAGGGCCCAGGGGTCTAGCACAGATACGCAGTATTTT.

The chain recombines TRBV10-1 with TRBJ1-1; D might be TRBD1 (5 bases). The CDR3 is made up of 13 amino acids. Trimming removed 6 bases from V and 1 base from J, with 9 bases in between. CDR1 is WNHNN, CDR2 SYGVQD, per germline (reference sequence). CDR3 sequence: CASSAGGNTEAFF. DNA for the CDR3: TGCGCCAGCAGCGCCGGGGGGAACACTGAAGCTTTCTTT.

The chain joins TRBV18 to TRBJ2-3; D possibly corresponds to TRBD2 (5 bases). Germline V gene sequence: CDR1 KGHSH, CDR2 LQKENI. The V end was cut by 6 bases, the J end by 1 base, with 14 bases between. The CDR3 extends over 15 amino acids. CDR3 nucleotide sequence: TGTGCCAGCTCGCCGGGGAGTTTGGGCACAGATACGCAGTATTTT. It specifies CASSPGSLGTDTQYF.

The J gene is TRBJ2-3, the V gene TRBV7-2; possibly TRBD2 for D (6 bases). Germline-derived CDR1 and CDR2 are SGHTA and FQGNSA. Trimming removed 1 base from V and 12 bases from J, with 17 bases in between. The CDR3 consists of 14 residues. CDR3 DNA: TGTGCCAGCAGCTTAGAGCGGATGGGGGGAATTCAGTATTTT. Amino acids: CASSLERMGGIQYF.

The chain is built from TRBV2 and TRBJ1-1, with D uncertain. CDR3 length equals 14 residues. CDR1 and CDR2 from the germline V gene are SNHLY and FYNNEI. Trimming took 6 bases from V and 1 from J, leaving 12 bases between them. CDR3 region: CASRSDSPNTEAFF. As DNA, the CDR3 is TGTGCCAGCAGGTCGGACTCCCCGAACACTGAAGCTTTCTTT.